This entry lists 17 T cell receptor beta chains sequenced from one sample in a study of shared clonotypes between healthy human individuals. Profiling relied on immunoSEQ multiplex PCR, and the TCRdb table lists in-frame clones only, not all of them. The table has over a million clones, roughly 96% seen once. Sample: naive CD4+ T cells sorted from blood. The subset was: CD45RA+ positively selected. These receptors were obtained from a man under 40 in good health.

In nucleotides, the CDR3 is TGTGCCAGCAGCTTACTACTAGCGGGAGGGTTCTACAATGAGCAGTTCTTC. Translating it yields CASSLLLAGGFYNEQFF. V and J are TRBV7-9 and TRBJ2-1, with 13 bases that match TRBD2. CDR1 and CDR2 from the germline V gene are SEHNR and FQNEAQ (reference sequence). The CDR3 runs 17 residues. Losses at the gene ends were 2 bases for V and 3 bases for J; bases not matched to a gene: 4.

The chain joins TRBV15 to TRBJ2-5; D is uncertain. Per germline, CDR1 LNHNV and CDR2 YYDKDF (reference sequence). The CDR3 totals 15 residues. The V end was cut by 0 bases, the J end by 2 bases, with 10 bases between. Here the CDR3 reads CATSRDQLDQETQYF. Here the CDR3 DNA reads TGTGCCACCAGCAGAGATCAGTTAGATCAAGAGACCCAGTACTTC.

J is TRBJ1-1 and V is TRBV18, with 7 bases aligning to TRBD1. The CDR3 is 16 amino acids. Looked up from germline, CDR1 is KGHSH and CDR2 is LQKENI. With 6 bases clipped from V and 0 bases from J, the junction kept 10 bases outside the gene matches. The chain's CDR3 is CASSQSGGSMNTEAFF. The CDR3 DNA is TGTGCCAGCTCCCAGTCAGGGGGATCCATGAACACTGAAGCTTTCTTT.

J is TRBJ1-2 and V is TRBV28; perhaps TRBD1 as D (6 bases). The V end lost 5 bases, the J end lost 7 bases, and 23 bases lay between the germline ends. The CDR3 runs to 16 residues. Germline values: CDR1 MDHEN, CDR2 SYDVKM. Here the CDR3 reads CASSPRGAGGSSGYTF. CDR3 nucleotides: TGTGCCAGCAGTCCCAGGGGTGCGGGGGGCTCCTCTGGCTACACCTTC.

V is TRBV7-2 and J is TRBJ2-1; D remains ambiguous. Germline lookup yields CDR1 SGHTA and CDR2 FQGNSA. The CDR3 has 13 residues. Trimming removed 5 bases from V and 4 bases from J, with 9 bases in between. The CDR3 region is CASSPGWYNEQFF. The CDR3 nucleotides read TGTGCCAGCAGCCCCGGCTGGTACAATGAGCAGTTCTTC.

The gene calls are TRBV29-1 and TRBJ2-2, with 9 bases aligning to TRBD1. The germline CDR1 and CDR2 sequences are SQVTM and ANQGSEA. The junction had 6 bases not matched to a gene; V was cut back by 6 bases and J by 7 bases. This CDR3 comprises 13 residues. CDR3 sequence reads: CSVKGQGGGELFF. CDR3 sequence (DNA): TGCAGCGTAAAGGGACAGGGAGGCGGGGAGCTGTTTTTT.

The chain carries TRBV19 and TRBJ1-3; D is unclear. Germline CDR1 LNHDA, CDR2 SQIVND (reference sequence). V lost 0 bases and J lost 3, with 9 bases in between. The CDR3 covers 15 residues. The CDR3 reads CASSIDSGFGNTIYF. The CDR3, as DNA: TGTGCCAGTAGTATAGATTCTGGCTTTGGAAACACCATATATTTT.

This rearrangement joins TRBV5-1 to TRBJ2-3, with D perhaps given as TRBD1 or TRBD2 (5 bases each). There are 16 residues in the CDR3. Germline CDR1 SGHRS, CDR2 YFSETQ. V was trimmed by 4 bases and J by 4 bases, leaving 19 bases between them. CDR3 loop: CASSRGAQGVADTQYF. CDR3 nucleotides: TGCGCCAGCAGCCGAGGGGCCCAAGGGGTCGCAGATACGCAGTATTTT.

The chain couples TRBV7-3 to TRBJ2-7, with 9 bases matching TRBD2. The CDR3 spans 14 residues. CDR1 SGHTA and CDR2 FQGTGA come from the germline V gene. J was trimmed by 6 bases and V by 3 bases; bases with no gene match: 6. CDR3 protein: CASSLAGGTSEQYF. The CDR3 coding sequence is TGTGCCAGCAGCTTGGCGGGAGGGACCTCCGAGCAGTACTTC.

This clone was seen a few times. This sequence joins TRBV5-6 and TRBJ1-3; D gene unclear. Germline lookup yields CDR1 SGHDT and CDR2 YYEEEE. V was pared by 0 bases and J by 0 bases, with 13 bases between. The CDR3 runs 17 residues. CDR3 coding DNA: TGTGCCAGCAGCTTGGCCTCTTTTTGGAACTCTGGAAACACCATATATTTT. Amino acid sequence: CASSLASFWNSGNTIYF.

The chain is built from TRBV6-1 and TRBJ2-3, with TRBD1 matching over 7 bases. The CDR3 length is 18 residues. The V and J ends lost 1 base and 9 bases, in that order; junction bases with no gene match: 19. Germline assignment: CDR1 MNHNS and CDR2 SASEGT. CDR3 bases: TGTGCCAGCAGTGAAGGGATGTGGACAGGAACCCTACAGGGGACGCAGTATTTT. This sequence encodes CASSEGMWTGTLQGTQYF.

The CDR3 DNA follows: TGTGCCAGCACCTCGGGACCGACTAACTATGGCTACACCTTC. It yields the protein CASTSGPTNYGYTF. The rearrangement joins TRBV7-2 to TRBJ1-2; perhaps TRBD1 as D (5 bases). V was pared by 7 bases and J by 0 bases, with 12 bases between. The length of the CDR3 is 14 residues. CDR1 and CDR2 from the germline V gene are SGHTA and FQGNSA.

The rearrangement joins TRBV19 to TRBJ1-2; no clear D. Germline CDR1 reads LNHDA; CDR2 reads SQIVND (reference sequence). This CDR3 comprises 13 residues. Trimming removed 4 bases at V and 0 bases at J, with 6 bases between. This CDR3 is CASSKGTNYGYTF. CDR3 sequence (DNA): TGTGCCAGTAGTAAGGGAACTAACTATGGCTACACCTTC.

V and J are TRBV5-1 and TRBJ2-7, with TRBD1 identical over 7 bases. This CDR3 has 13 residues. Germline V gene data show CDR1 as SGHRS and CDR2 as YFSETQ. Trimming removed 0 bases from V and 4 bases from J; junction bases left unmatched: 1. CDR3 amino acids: CASSLEGQYEQYF. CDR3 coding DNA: TGCGCCAGCAGCTTGGAGGGACAGTACGAGCAGTACTTC. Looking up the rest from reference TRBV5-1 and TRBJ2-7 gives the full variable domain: KAGVTQTPRYLIKTRGQQVTLSCSPISGHRSVSWYQQTPGQGLQFLFEYFSETQRNKGNFPGRFSGRQFSNSRSEMNVSTLELGDSALYLCASSLEGQYEQYFGPGTRLTVT.

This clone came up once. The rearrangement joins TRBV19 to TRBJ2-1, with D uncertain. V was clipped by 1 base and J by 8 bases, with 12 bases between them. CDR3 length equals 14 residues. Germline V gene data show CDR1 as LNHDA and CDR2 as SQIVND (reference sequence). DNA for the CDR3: TGTGCCAGTAGTATAGGGAGTATTTTCTATGAGCAGTTCTTC. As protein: CASSIGSIFYEQFF.

The CDR3 nucleotides read TGTGCCAGCAGCCCCTCTTGGGGGGCTGGGGCCAACGTCCTGACTTTC. It codes for CASSPSWGAGANVLTF. The rearrangement links TRBV11-3 to TRBJ2-6; possibly TRBD2 for D (6 bases). This CDR3 region has 16 residues. CDR1 SGHNT and CDR2 YENEEA come from the germline V gene. V was pared by 5 bases and J by 2 bases, with 13 bases between.

DNA for the CDR3: TGCGCCAGCAGCCAAACCGGGAGAGGCAGCTCCTACGAGCAGTACTTC. It codes for CASSQTGRGSSYEQYF. The V and J genes are TRBV4-3 and TRBJ2-7; D perhaps matches TRBD2 (6 bases). Trimming pared 2 bases from V and 0 bases from J, leaving 14 bases between. The CDR3 runs 16 residues. From germline, CDR1 is LGHNA and CDR2 YSLEER.